These T cell receptor beta chains were read from a single sample in a study of blood T cell repertoires in COVID-19. The method was immunoSEQ multiplex PCR; TCRdb's version includes in-frame clones alone and lacks a portion of them. The sample records 350,000 to 450,000 clones, roughly 85% being singletons. Sequenced sample: peripheral blood. Receptor source: a woman under 30 with acute or convalescent COVID-19. CDR3s include the opening cysteine and the closing phenylalanine or tryptophan. A D gene is named only where the DNA matches it firmly. Clone sizes are given selectively: once, few, many, or a class where the clone is expanded.

V	length	D	J	size	CDR3	DNA
TRBV9	12	NA	TRBJ1-5	NA	CASSAGGQPQHF	TGTGCCAGCAGCGCGGGGGGTCAGCCCCAGCATTTT
TRBV11-2	18	TRBD2	TRBJ2-3	NA	CASSLVPRAGIYTDTQYF	TGTGCCAGCAGCTTAGTACCTCGAGCGGGGATCTACACAGATACGCAGTATTTT
TRBV2	15	NA	TRBJ2-1	once	CASSEGGDGYNEQFF	TGTGCCAGCAGTGAGGGGGGAGATGGTTACAATGAGCAGTTCTTC
TRBV15	18	TRBD1	TRBJ1-5	NA	CATNKRQGGGYSNQPQHF	TGTGCCACTAACAAGAGACAGGGCGGTGGATATAGCAATCAGCCCCAGCATTTT
TRBV5-1	13	NA	TRBJ2-7	NA	CASSLNRNLEQYF	TGCGCCAGCAGCTTGAACCGAAACTTGGAGCAGTACTTC
TRBV6-5	15	NA	TRBJ2-7	NA	CASSSTAGEGYEQYF	TGTGCCAGCAGTTCAACCGCAGGGGAGGGCTACGAGCAGTACTTC
TRBV5-4	15	TRBD2	TRBJ2-1	NA	CASSVGRGGPNEQFF	TGTGCCAGCAGCGTTGGACGGGGGGGGCCCAATGAGCAGTTCTTC
TRBV6-6	14	TRBD2	TRBJ2-7	NA	CASSSREGIGEQYF	TGTGCCAGCAGTTCTCGGGAGGGAATAGGCGAGCAGTACTTC
TRBV5-4	16	TRBD1	TRBJ1-2	few	CASSHAVDRVNYGYTF	TGTGCCAGCAGCCACGCTGTGGACAGGGTGAACTATGGCTACACCTTC
TRBV7-7	16	TRBD1	TRBJ1-1	NA	CASSPYSGQVNTEAFF	TGTGCCAGCAGCCCATACTCGGGACAGGTGAACACTGAAGCTTTCTTT
TRBV11-2	14	TRBD1	TRBJ2-3	NA	CASSPQGAGDTQYF	TGTGCCAGCAGCCCACAGGGGGCGGGAGATACGCAGTATTTT
TRBV2	14	TRBD1	TRBJ1-2	NA	CASMEGQASYGYTF	TGTGCCAGCATGGAGGGACAGGCTTCCTATGGCTACACCTTC
TRBV5-1	16	TRBD2	TRBJ2-2	NA	CASSATTSGDTGELFF	TGCGCCAGCAGCGCCACTACTAGCGGGGACACCGGGGAGCTGTTTTTT
TRBV7-6	11	NA	TRBJ1-1	NA	CASSSGAQAFF	TGTGCCAGCAGCTCCGGTGCTCAAGCTTTCTTT
TRBV25-1	16	NA	TRBJ2-7	NA	CASSEVKGQGGNEQYF	TGTGCCAGCAGTGAAGTAAAAGGTCAGGGGGGAAACGAGCAGTACTTC
TRBV2	17	TRBD2	TRBJ2-7	few	CASSGPGLAGVPYEQYF	TGTGCCAGCAGTGGGCCGGGACTAGCGGGAGTCCCCTACGAGCAGTACTTC
TRBV28	15	TRBD1	TRBJ2-2	many	CASTLQGANTGELFF	TGTGCCAGCACCCTCCAGGGGGCAAACACCGGGGAGCTGTTTTTT